These 28 T cell receptor beta chains originate from one sample sequenced in a study of cytomegalovirus exposure and HLA in healthy donors. The PCR made use of 60 Vbeta and 13 Jbeta primers. TCRdb keeps only in-frame clones here, not all; method: immunoSEQ multiplex PCR. The sample carries about 190,000 clones, approximately 86% recorded once. Sequencing used PBMCs. These receptors were obtained from a woman between 18 and 29 years old in good health and CMV-seronegative.

A few counts support this clone. V gene TRBV15 combines with J gene TRBJ1-1; 8 bases are a match to TRBD1. This CDR3 is built from 15 residues. Germline CDR1 is LNHNV and CDR2 is YYDKDF (reference sequence). V gave up 3 bases and J gave up 5 bases; unmatched junction bases: 8. This chain's CDR3 is CATSRAGGVRTEAFF. The CDR3 bases are TGTGCCACCAGCAGGGCAGGGGGCGTCAGGACTGAAGCTTTCTTT.

This clone appeared a few times. The chain joins TRBV5-6 to TRBJ1-2; 7 bases agree with TRBD1. J lost 5 bases, V lost 3 bases, and 7 bases had no gene match. CDR1 and CDR2 (germline): SGHDT, YYEEEE. The CDR3 loop spans 14 amino acids. CDR3 loop: CASSSGTDPYGYTF. As DNA, the CDR3 is TGTGCCAGCAGCTCCGGGACAGACCCTTATGGCTACACCTTC.

The genes are TRBV10-3 and TRBJ2-1; TRBD2 matches at 13 bases. Unmatched junction bases numbered 3, after V lost 7 bases and J lost 9 bases. CDR1 and CDR2 from the germline V gene are ENHRY and SYGVKD. CDR3 size: 13 residues. The chain's CDR3 is CAIKLAGGVEQFF. The CDR3 DNA reads TGTGCCATCAAACTAGCGGGGGGGGTTGAGCAGTTCTTC.

V and J are TRBV5-1 and TRBJ1-4; 9 bases map to TRBD1. This CDR3 contains 15 residues. CDR1 and CDR2 (germline): SGHRS, YFSETQ. V was clipped by 3 bases and J by 8 bases; unmatched bases: 8. The CDR3 loop reads CASSCTTGGEEKLFF. The CDR3 coding sequence is TGCGCCAGCAGCTGTACGACAGGGGGAGAGGAAAAACTGTTTTTT. Using reference TRBV5-1 and TRBJ1-4 for the parts outside the CDR3, the full variable domain is KAGVTQTPRYLIKTRGQQVTLSCSPISGHRSVSWYQQTPGQGLQFLFEYFSETQRNKGNFPGRFSGRQFSNSRSEMNVSTLELGDSALYLCASSCTTGGEEKLFFGSGTQLSVL.

This chain uses TRBV19 with TRBJ1-4, with 9 bases lining up with TRBD1. Germline V gene data show CDR1 as LNHDA and CDR2 as SQIVND (reference sequence). This CDR3 contains 14 residues. Unmatched junction bases numbered 8, after V lost 5 bases and J lost 10 bases. In DNA form, the CDR3 reads TGTGCCAGTAGTGACACAGGGGGCGCGGGAAAACTGTTTTTT. This codes for CASSDTGGAGKLFF.

This clone was seen more than once but under ten times. The J gene is TRBJ2-7, the V gene TRBV5-6; 10 bases are a match to TRBD1. The CDR3 is 15 residues long. V lost 4 bases, J lost 4 bases, and 8 bases stayed unmatched. Germline lookup yields CDR1 SGHDT and CDR2 YYEEEE. CDR3 sequence reads: CASSVDPGQGYEQYF. In DNA form, the CDR3 reads TGTGCCAGCAGCGTAGACCCGGGACAGGGGTACGAGCAGTACTTC.

This clone has only one observation. The rearrangement joins TRBV10-3 to TRBJ2-1, with 10 bases identical to TRBD2. The junction had 8 bases not matched to a gene; V was cut back by 4 bases and J by 8 bases. The CDR3 loop spans 15 amino acids. Germline values: CDR1 ENHRY, CDR2 SYGVKD. CDR3 region: CAISGVAGGVDEQFF. The CDR3, as DNA: TGTGCCATCAGTGGGGTAGCGGGGGGCGTTGATGAGCAGTTCTTC.

The chain uses TRBV6-1 and TRBJ1-6; D is ambiguous. This CDR3 comprises 13 residues. Between the trimmed V and J ends, which lost 1 base and 14 bases, there was a span of 12 bases. The V gene's germline CDR1 is MNHNS and CDR2 SASEGT. The CDR3 sequence: CASSEGQLNALHF. The CDR3 DNA sequence: TGTGCCAGCAGTGAAGGCCAACTCAACGCCCTCCACTTT.

The chain couples TRBV18 to TRBJ2-1; D is unresolved. The germline V and J ends were trimmed by 4 bases and 10 bases, with 11 bases remaining between them. Germline values: CDR1 KGHSH, CDR2 LQKENI. The CDR3 sequence is 12 residues long. CDR3 DNA: TGTGCCAGCTCACTAGTTGCGTGGGAGCAGTTCTTC. Translated, it gives CASSLVAWEQFF.

This chain uses TRBV6-6 with TRBJ2-3; no definite D call. The V gene lost 7 bases and the J gene lost 0 bases, with 14 bases spanning the gap. This CDR3 is built from 15 residues. Germline V gives CDR1 MNHNY, CDR2 SVGAGI (reference sequence). This CDR3 reads CASTPYSPSTDTQYF. CDR3 bases: TGTGCCAGCACCCCCTATTCACCAAGCACAGATACGCAGTATTTT.

This chain connects TRBV4-1 to TRBJ1-1, with TRBD1 matching 7 bases. The ends lost 1 base at V and 0 bases at J; junction bases unmatched: 5. This CDR3 spans 16 amino acids. The germline gives CDR1 MGHRA, CDR2 YSYEKL. CDR3 nucleotides: TGCGCCAGCAGCCAAGGCAGCACAGGGGTGAACACTGAAGCTTTCTTT. It translates to CASSQGSTGVNTEAFF.

The chain has TRBV28 and TRBJ2-7; 7 bases match TRBD1. Germline CDR1 and CDR2: MDHEN and SYDVKM. V was pared by 4 bases and J by 2 bases, with 11 bases of the junction left unmatched. The CDR3 extends over 16 amino acids. The CDR3 protein is CASSSRKGATPYEQYF. The DNA for the CDR3 is TGTGCCAGCAGTTCCCGCAAGGGGGCAACCCCCTACGAGCAGTACTTC. Full variable domain (remainder filled in from reference TRBV28 and TRBJ2-7): DVKVTQSSRYLVKRTGEKVFLECVQDMDHENMFWYRQDPGLGLRLIYFSYDVKMKEKGDIPEGYSVSREKKERFSLILESASTNQTSMYLCASSSRKGATPYEQYFGPGTRLTVT.

The chain combines TRBV6-6 with TRBJ2-2; tentative D call: TRBD1 (6 bases). The germline V and J ends were trimmed by 5 bases and 0 bases, with 13 bases remaining between them. In germline, CDR1 is MNHNY, CDR2 SVGAGI (reference sequence). This CDR3 is 16 amino acids long. The CDR3, as DNA: TGTGCCAGCAGTGGAGTGAGGGGGACGAACACCGGGGAGCTGTTTTTT. Protein sequence: CASSGVRGTNTGELFF.

The V and J genes are TRBV7-2 and TRBJ2-7, with a tentative D call TRBD1 (6 bases). V was trimmed by 5 bases and J by 0 bases, leaving 17 bases between them. Germline loops: CDR1 SGHTA, CDR2 FQGNSA. This CDR3 is 16 amino acids long. The CDR3 is CASSQRGQPLSYEQYF. For the CDR3, the DNA is TGTGCCAGCAGCCAGCGCGGACAGCCCCTCTCCTACGAGCAGTACTTC.

This clone has just a few counts. CDR3 amino acids: CASGFLPGIMNTEAFF. CDR3 DNA sequence: TGTGCTAGTGGTTTCCTCCCGGGTATCATGAACACTGAAGCTTTCTTT. The chain links TRBV12-5 to TRBJ1-1, with D hard to call. The CDR3 has 16 amino acids. Germline CDR1 LGHNT, CDR2 FRNRAP. Trimming pared 3 bases from V and 0 bases from J, leaving 14 bases between.

Note on this clone: Other DNA sequences within the sample encode an identical CDR3. The CDR3 region is CATSEVVSASNYGYTF. The CDR3 bases are TGTGCCACCAGCGAGGTTGTTAGTGCCTCCAACTATGGCTACACCTTC. The rearrangement joins TRBV15 to TRBJ1-2; D gene unclear. Trimming shortened V by 5 bases and J by 2 bases, and 18 bases separated the two germline ends. This CDR3 has 16 residues. Per the germline V gene, CDR1 is LNHNV and CDR2 is YYDKDF (reference sequence).

The chain uses TRBV5-1 and TRBJ2-5, with 7 bases matching TRBD2. The CDR3 sequence is 15 residues long. CDR1 SGHRS and CDR2 YFSETQ come from the germline V gene. V dropped 0 bases and J dropped 11; count of bases not matched to a gene: 13. In nucleotides, the CDR3 is TGCGCCAGCAGCTTGGCTAGCGGATATCCTAGGGAGCAGTACTTC. Protein: CASSLASGYPREQYF.

In DNA, the CDR3 is TGTGCCAGCAGCCTCGGGAGATACTACACTGAAGCTTTCTTT. As protein: CASSLGRYYTEAFF. V usage is TRBV5-6 and J usage is TRBJ1-1, with D uncertain. The germline V gene has CDR1 SGHDT and CDR2 YYEEEE. V was clipped by 4 bases and J by 3 bases, with 13 bases between them. The length of the CDR3 is 14 residues.

This chain links TRBV27 with TRBJ2-7; TRBD2 matches at 12 bases. CDR1 is MNHEY, CDR2 SMNVEV, per germline (reference sequence). This CDR3 region has 16 residues. V shed 2 bases, J shed 4 bases, and the junction held 6 bases outside the gene matches. Here the CDR3 reads CASSLEWTSGMYEQYF. The CDR3 DNA is TGTGCCAGCAGTTTAGAGTGGACTAGCGGGATGTACGAGCAGTACTTC.

This chain connects TRBV18 to TRBJ2-2, with TRBD1 identical over 9 bases. Per germline, CDR1 KGHSH and CDR2 LQKENI. V dropped 6 bases and J dropped 5; count of bases not matched to a gene: 10. The CDR3 is 16 residues long. CDR3 bases: TGTGCCAGCTCCCCCGGGACAGGGAAAATTACCGGGGAGCTGTTTTTT. It encodes CASSPGTGKITGELFF.

The chain carries TRBV7-9 and TRBJ1-5; 7 bases map to TRBD1. Unmatched junction bases numbered 5, after V lost 3 bases and J lost 6 bases. CDR3 length: 14 residues. The germline V gene encodes CDR1 SEHNR and CDR2 FQNEAQ (reference sequence). The CDR3 region is CASSLTGLFQPQHF. CDR3 DNA: TGTGCCAGCAGCTTGACAGGGCTATTTCAGCCCCAGCATTTT.

V and J are TRBV5-5 and TRBJ1-2; D not resolved. The CDR3 sequence is 14 residues long. The germline V gene has CDR1 SGHKS and CDR2 YYEKEE (reference sequence). Trimming removed 0 bases from V and 2 bases from J, with 8 bases in between. The CDR3 coding sequence is TGTGCCAGCAGCTTGGTATCCCAGAACTATGGCTACACCTTC. Its protein product is CASSLVSQNYGYTF.

The chain carries TRBV2 and TRBJ1-5; D not certain. Per germline, CDR1 SNHLY and CDR2 FYNNEI. V was cut by 5 bases and J by 1 base, with 9 bases left in between. CDR3 length: 14 amino acids. For the CDR3, the DNA is TGTGCCAGCAGTAGCAGGTTAAGCAATCAGCCCCAGCATTTT. It translates to CASSSRLSNQPQHF.

This chain uses TRBV7-9 with TRBJ1-1; D gene unclear. This CDR3 comprises 11 residues. Trimming left V 8 bases short and J 1 base short, with 5 bases between. Per germline, CDR1 SEHNR and CDR2 FQNEAQ (reference sequence). Here the CDR3 DNA reads TGTGCCAGCCCTCGGAACACTGAAGCTTTCTTT. Protein product: CASPRNTEAFF.

The chain has TRBV7-9 and TRBJ2-2, with 7 nucleotides matching TRBD1. The germline V gene encodes CDR1 SEHNR and CDR2 FQNEAQ (reference sequence). The CDR3 has 15 residues. The V and J ends lost 6 bases and 3 bases, in that order; junction bases with no gene match: 7. Here the CDR3 reads CASRGKGADTGELFF. Written as DNA, the CDR3 is TGTGCCAGCAGGGGGAAGGGGGCGGACACCGGGGAGCTGTTTTTT.

V is TRBV7-2 and J is TRBJ2-7; 8 positions match TRBD2. With V trimmed by 2 bases and J by 4 bases, 4 bases remained unmatched. CDR1 is SGHTA and CDR2 is FQGNSA in the germline V gene. The CDR3 runs 14 residues. CDR3 protein: CASSLTSGDYEQYF. CDR3 nucleotides: TGTGCCAGCAGCTTAACTAGCGGAGATTACGAGCAGTACTTC. The entire variable domain, with the rest obtained from reference TRBV7-2 and TRBJ2-7, is as follows: GAGVSQSPSNKVTEKGKDVELRCDPISGHTALYWYRQSLGQGLEFLIYFQGNSAPDKSGLPSDRFSAERTGGSVSTLTIQRTQQEDSAVYLCASSLTSGDYEQYFGPGTRLTVT.

Concerning this clone itself: The junction departs from germline at one end; a sequencing error may be responsible. This sequence joins TRBV6-5 and TRBJ2-2; D possibly corresponds to TRBD2 (5 bases). The CDR3 loop spans 14 amino acids. CDR1 and CDR2 (germline): MNHEY, SVGAGI. CDR3 in amino acids: CASRHFANTGVLFF. The CDR3 DNA reads as TGTGCCAGCCGCCATTTCGCGAACACCGGGGTGCTGTTTTTT.

The rearrangement joins TRBV7-2 to TRBJ2-5, with TRBD2 identical over 15 bases. This CDR3 contains 17 residues. Germline CDR1 and CDR2: SGHTA and FQGNSA. V was pared by 1 base and J by 5 bases, with 5 bases of the junction left unmatched. CDR3 nucleotide sequence: TGTGCCAGCAGCTTAGGGACTAGCGGGGGGGCGCGGGAGACCCAGTACTTC. Amino acids: CASSLGTSGGARETQYF. The full variable domain, in which reference TRBV7-2 and TRBJ2-5 provide the parts outside the CDR3, is GAGVSQSPSNKVTEKGKDVELRCDPISGHTALYWYRQSLGQGLEFLIYFQGNSAPDKSGLPSDRFSAERTGGSVSTLTIQRTQQEDSAVYLCASSLGTSGGARETQYFGPGTRLLVL.